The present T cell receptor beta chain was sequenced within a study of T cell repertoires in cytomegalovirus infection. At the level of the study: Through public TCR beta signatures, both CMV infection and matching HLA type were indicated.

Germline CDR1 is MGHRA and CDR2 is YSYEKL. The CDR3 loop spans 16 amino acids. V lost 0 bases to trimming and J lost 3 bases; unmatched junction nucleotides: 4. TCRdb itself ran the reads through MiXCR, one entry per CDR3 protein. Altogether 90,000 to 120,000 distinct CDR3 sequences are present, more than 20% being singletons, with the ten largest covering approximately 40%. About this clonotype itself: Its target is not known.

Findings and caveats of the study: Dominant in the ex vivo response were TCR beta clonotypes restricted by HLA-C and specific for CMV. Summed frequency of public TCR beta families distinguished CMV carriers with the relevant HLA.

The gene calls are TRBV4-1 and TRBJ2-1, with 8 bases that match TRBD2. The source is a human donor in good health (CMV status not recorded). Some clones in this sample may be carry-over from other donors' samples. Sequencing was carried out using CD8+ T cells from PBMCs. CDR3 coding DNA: TGCGCCAGCAGCCAAGATGTACTAGCGGACTACAATGAGCAGTTCTTC. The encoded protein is CASSQDVLADYNEQFF.